These 14 T cell receptor beta chains were all obtained from the same sample, sequenced in a study of T-cell reconstitution after alpha-beta-depleted transplantation in children. Unique molecular identifiers were incorporated into the prepared TCRbeta library. In TCRdb, the PCR reads were re-called with MiXCR into one record per CDR3 protein. The profile shows just under 550,000 distinct CDR3 sequences, approximately 16% of them singletons. The sample was PBMCs from the stem cell graft donor, taken from the stem cell graft. The receptors shown here come from a human donor who donated a stem cell graft to a child with acute lymphoblastic leukemia.

This clonotype was found a few times. V usage is TRBV5-1 and J usage is TRBJ2-7; 15 positions agree with TRBD2. The CDR3 runs 15 residues. CDR1 SGHRS and CDR2 YFSETQ come from the germline V gene. J lost 5 bases, V lost 3 bases, and 3 bases had no gene match. The CDR3 loop reads CASSSGLAGGDEQYF. The CDR3 region has the DNA TGCGCCAGCAGCTCGGGACTAGCGGGAGGTGACGAGCAGTACTTC.

This clonotype has more than one count but fewer than ten. The chain uses TRBV29-1 and TRBJ2-2; no reliable D call. Germline CDR1 reads SQVTM; CDR2 reads ANQGSEA. CDR3 length equals 13 residues. Between the trimmed V and J ends, which lost 7 bases and 6 bases, there was a span of 15 bases. The DNA of the CDR3 is TGCAGCGGGCAGAACCGCGTCTCCGGGGAGCTGTTTTTT. Translation gives CSGQNRVSGELFF.

The gene calls are TRBV5-6 and TRBJ2-2; D remains unclear. Trimming pared 0 bases from V and 1 base from J, leaving 7 bases between. Germline V lookup: CDR1 SGHDT, CDR2 YYEEEE. There are 15 residues in the CDR3. The CDR3 loop reads CASSLGQENTGELFF. The CDR3 region has the DNA TGTGCCAGCAGCTTGGGGCAGGAGAACACCGGGGAGCTGTTTTTT.

The sample holds a few counts of this clonotype. V gene TRBV5-1 combines with J gene TRBJ1-2; D uncertain. The germline V gene encodes CDR1 SGHRS and CDR2 YFSETQ. V was shortened by 4 bases and J by 4 bases, with 17 bases between the two germline ends. This CDR3 region has 15 residues. The CDR3 DNA sequence: TGCGCCAGCAGCCCTACGGGGAGCGGCGGCTATGGCTACACCTTC. Translating it yields CASSPTGSGGYGYTF.

The V gene is TRBV5-1, the J gene TRBJ2-7; 12 bases are shared with TRBD2. Germline CDR1 SGHRS, CDR2 YFSETQ. The CDR3 runs 15 residues. Trimming at V came to 4 bases and at J to 3 bases, leaving 5 bases not matched to a gene. The CDR3 here is CASSKRLAGDYEQYF. The CDR3 DNA follows: TGCGCCAGCAGCAAGCGACTAGCGGGAGACTACGAGCAGTACTTC.

This chain joins TRBV9 and TRBJ2-3; TRBD2 matches 12 bases. V lost 3 bases to trimming and J lost 7 bases; unmatched junction nucleotides: 9. The length of the CDR3 is 16 residues. CDR1 and CDR2 (germline): SGDLS, YYNGEE. CDR3 bases: TGTGCCAGCAGCGACTACCCTAGCGGGAGGGCGTATACGCAGTATTTT. Protein sequence: CASSDYPSGRAYTQYF. Full variable domain (outside the CDR3, taken from reference TRBV9 and TRBJ2-3): DSGVTQTPKHLITATGQRVTLRCSPRSGDLSVYWYQQSLDQGLQFLIQYYNGEERAKGNILERFSAQQFPDLHSELNLSSLELGDSALYFCASSDYPSGRAYTQYFGPGTRLTVL.

This clonotype turned up a few times. CDR3 bases: TGTGCCAGCAGCTTGACAGGGTGGGATCGAAACACCATATATTTT. It encodes CASSLTGWDRNTIYF. This chain connects TRBV5-6 to TRBJ1-3, with D possibly matching TRBD1 (6 bases). V was trimmed by 1 base and J by 5 bases, leaving 13 bases between them. The germline V gene encodes CDR1 SGHDT and CDR2 YYEEEE. The CDR3 extends over 15 amino acids.

This clonotype was observed once. The rearrangement links TRBV7-2 to TRBJ1-3; D call uncertain. V was cut by 2 bases and J by 4 bases, with 12 bases left in between. Germline V gives CDR1 SGHTA, CDR2 FQGNSA. This CDR3 region has 15 residues. DNA of the CDR3: TGTGCCAGCAGCTTAAAAGGGTTACACGGAAACACCATATATTTT. Translating gives CASSLKGLHGNTIYF.

The chain couples TRBV20-1 to TRBJ2-1, with D perhaps assigned TRBD1 or TRBD2 (5 bases each). The CDR3 is made up of 18 amino acids. V lost 6 bases to trimming and J lost 4 bases, with 28 bases between them. The V gene's germline CDR1 is DFQATT and CDR2 SNEGSKA (reference sequence). The CDR3 sequence is CSAKKGWDRVGLYNEQFF. The CDR3 DNA follows: TGCAGTGCCAAAAAGGGATGGGACCGGGTTGGGTTGTACAATGAGCAGTTCTTC.

This clonotype has only a few counts. The chain couples TRBV12-3 or TRBV12-4 to TRBJ2-2; the D gene is possibly TRBD2 (6 bases). V shed 3 bases and J shed 5 bases, with 10 bases lying between them. The CDR3 length is 14 residues. The CDR3 loop reads CASSFVGGTGELFF. DNA for the CDR3: TGTGCCAGCAGTTTTGTTGGGGGGACCGGGGAGCTGTTTTTT.

The chain links TRBV27 to TRBJ2-7; D is undetermined. This CDR3 comprises 12 residues. Germline V CDR1 and CDR2: MNHEY, SMNVEV (reference sequence). V was cut by 6 bases and J by 1 base, with 7 bases left in between. CDR3 amino acids: CASRGRSYEQYF. CDR3 in DNA: TGTGCCAGCAGAGGACGTTCCTACGAGCAGTACTTC.

The V gene is TRBV20-1, the J gene TRBJ1-2; 7 positions match TRBD1. The CDR3 runs 10 residues. Germline-derived CDR1 and CDR2 are DFQATT and SNEGSKA (reference sequence). The CDR3 region has the DNA TGCGCGGGACAGCACTATGGCTACACCTTC. Residues: CAGQHYGYTF.

The chain couples TRBV7-6 to TRBJ1-1, with D maybe TRBD1 (5 bases). CDR1 and CDR2 (germline): SGHVS, FNYEAQ. CDR3 length: 12 amino acids. The V and J ends lost 8 bases and 4 bases respectively, with 11 bases between them. CDR3 in DNA: TGTGCCAGCGGGGGGGGAGGCACTGAAGCTTTCTTT. Translation gives CASGGGGTEAFF.

This clonotype was seen a few times. The chain employs TRBV12-3 or TRBV12-4 and TRBJ1-5; D gene ambiguous. Trimming stripped 5 bases from V and 1 base from J, with 9 bases between. The CDR3 runs to 14 residues. The CDR3 DNA reads TGTGCCAGCAGTGAGAATCGGAGCAATCAGCCCCAGCATTTT. Amino acids: CASSENRSNQPQHF.